The TCR beta chain described here comes from a study of beta chain features in type 1 diabetes. Findings and caveats of the study: Type 1 diabetes patients had moderately but significantly shorter TCRB CDR3s in all four CD4+ subsets.

Comments on this clone: As yet, its antigen is unknown.

Every donor had blood drawn once into heparin, about 116 mL on average. This CDR3 is 13 amino acids long. V gave up 6 bases and J gave up 10 bases; unmatched junction bases: 8. The germline gives CDR1 SQVTM, CDR2 ANQGSEA. The sequenced template was cDNA made from the entire isolated RNA. TCRdb keeps only in-frame clones here, not all; method: immunoSEQ multiplex PCR. The sample holds almost 350,000 clones, less than 9.5% seen once. The receptor was isolated from a woman aged 18-29 years in good health. The source material was central memory CD4+ T cells from blood. The chain carries TRBV29-1 and TRBJ1-6; TRBD1 matches at 8 bases. In nucleotides, the CDR3 is TGCAGCGTAAGACAGGGGAAAGAATCACCCCTCCACTTT. It translates to CSVRQGKESPLHF.